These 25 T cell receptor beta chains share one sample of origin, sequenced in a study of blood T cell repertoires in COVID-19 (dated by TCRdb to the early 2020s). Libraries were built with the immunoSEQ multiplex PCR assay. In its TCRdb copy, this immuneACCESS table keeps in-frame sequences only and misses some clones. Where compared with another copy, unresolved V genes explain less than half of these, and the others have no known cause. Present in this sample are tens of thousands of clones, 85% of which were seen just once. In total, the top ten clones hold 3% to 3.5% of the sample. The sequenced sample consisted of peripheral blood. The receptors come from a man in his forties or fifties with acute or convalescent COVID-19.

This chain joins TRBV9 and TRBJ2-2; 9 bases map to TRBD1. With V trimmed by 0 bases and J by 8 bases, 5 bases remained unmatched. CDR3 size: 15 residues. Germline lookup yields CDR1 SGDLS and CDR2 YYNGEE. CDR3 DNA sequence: TGTGCCAGCAGCGTAGACGGACAGGGGACTGGGGAGCTGTTTTTT. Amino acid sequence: CASSVDGQGTGELFF.

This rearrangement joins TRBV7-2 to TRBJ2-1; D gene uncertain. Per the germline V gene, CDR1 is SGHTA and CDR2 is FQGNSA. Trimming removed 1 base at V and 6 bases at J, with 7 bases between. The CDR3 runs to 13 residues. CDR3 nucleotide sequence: TGTGCCAGCAGCTTAGAACAGCTCAATGAGCAGTTCTTC. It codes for CASSLEQLNEQFF.

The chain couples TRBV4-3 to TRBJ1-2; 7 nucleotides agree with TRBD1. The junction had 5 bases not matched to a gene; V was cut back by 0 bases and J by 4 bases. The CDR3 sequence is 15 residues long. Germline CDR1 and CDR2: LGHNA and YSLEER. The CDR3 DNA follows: TGCGCCAGCAGCCAAGATTTCGCAGGGGGCTATGGCTACACCTTC. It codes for CASSQDFAGGYGYTF.

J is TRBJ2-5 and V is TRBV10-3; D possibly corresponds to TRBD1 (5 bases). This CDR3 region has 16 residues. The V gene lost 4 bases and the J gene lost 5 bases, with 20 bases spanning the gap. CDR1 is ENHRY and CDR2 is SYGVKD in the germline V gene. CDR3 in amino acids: CAISGAFGHGAETQYF. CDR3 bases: TGTGCCATCAGTGGAGCGTTTGGACATGGAGCGGAGACCCAGTACTTC.

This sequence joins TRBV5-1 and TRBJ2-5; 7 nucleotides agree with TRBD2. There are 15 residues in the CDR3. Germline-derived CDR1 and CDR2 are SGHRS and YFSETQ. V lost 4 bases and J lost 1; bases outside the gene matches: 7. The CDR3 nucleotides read TGCGCCAGCAGCCCGGGGGGAGGCCCCCAAGAGACCCAGTACTTC. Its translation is CASSPGGGPQETQYF. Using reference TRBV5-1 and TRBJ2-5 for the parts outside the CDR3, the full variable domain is KAGVTQTPRYLIKTRGQQVTLSCSPISGHRSVSWYQQTPGQGLQFLFEYFSETQRNKGNFPGRFSGRQFSNSRSEMNVSTLELGDSALYLCASSPGGGPQETQYFGPGTRLLVL.

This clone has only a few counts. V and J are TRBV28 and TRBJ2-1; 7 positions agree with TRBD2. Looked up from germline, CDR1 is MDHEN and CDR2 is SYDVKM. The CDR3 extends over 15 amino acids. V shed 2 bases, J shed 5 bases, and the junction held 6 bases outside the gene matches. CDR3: CASSLGGRLDNEQFF. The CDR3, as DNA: TGTGCCAGCAGTTTAGGCGGGAGACTCGACAATGAGCAGTTCTTC.

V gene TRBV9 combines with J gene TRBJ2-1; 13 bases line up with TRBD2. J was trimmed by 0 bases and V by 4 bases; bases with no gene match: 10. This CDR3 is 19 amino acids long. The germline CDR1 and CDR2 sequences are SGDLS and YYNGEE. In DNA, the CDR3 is TGTGCCAGCAGCCCAAGGGGACTAGCGGGAACCAGCTCCTACAATGAGCAGTTCTTC. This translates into CASSPRGLAGTSSYNEQFF. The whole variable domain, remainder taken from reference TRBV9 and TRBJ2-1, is DSGVTQTPKHLITATGQRVTLRCSPRSGDLSVYWYQQSLDQGLQFLIQYYNGEERAKGNILERFSAQQFPDLHSELNLSSLELGDSALYFCASSPRGLAGTSSYNEQFFGPGTRLTVL.

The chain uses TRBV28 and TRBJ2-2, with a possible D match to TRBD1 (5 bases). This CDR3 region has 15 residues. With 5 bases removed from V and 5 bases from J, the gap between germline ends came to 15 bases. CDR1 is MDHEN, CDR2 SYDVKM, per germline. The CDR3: CASSTRVGGTGELFF. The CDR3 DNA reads TGTGCCAGCAGTACCAGGGTTGGTGGGACCGGGGAGCTGTTTTTT. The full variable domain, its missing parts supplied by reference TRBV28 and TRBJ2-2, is DVKVTQSSRYLVKRTGEKVFLECVQDMDHENMFWYRQDPGLGLRLIYFSYDVKMKEKGDIPEGYSVSREKKERFSLILESASTNQTSMYLCASSTRVGGTGELFFGEGSRLTVL.

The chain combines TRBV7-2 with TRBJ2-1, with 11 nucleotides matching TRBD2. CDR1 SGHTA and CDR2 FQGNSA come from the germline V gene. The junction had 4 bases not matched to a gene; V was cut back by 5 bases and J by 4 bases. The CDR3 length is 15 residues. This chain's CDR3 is CASSATSGVYNEQFF. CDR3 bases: TGTGCCAGCAGCGCGACTAGCGGGGTATACAATGAGCAGTTCTTC.

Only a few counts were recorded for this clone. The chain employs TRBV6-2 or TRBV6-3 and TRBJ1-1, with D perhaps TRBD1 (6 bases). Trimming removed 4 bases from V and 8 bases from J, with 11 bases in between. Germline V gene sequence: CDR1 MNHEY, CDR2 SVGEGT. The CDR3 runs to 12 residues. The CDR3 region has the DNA TGTGCCAGCAGTTGGAAAACAGGGGAAGCTTTCTTT. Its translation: CASSWKTGEAFF.

The CDR3 DNA reads TGTGCCAGCAGTGAACGAGAGCGAGATACGCAGTATTTT. Its protein product is CASSERERDTQYF. The chain links TRBV25-1 to TRBJ2-3; D not resolved. CDR1 is MGHDK, CDR2 SYGVNS, per germline. The CDR3 has 13 amino acids. Deletions cut 2 bases from V and 5 bases from J, with 8 bases between. Full variable domain (remainder filled in from reference TRBV25-1 and TRBJ2-3): EADIYQTPRYLVIGTGKKITLECSQTMGHDKMYWYQQDPGMELHLIHYSYGVNSTEKGDLSSESTVSRIRTEHFPLTLESARPSHTSQYLCASSERERDTQYFGPGTRLTVL.

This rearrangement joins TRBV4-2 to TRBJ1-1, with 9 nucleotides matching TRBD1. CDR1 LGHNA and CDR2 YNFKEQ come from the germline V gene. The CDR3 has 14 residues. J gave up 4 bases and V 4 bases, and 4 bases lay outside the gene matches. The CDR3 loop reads CASSPVDRGTEAFF. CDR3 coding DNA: TGTGCCAGCAGCCCCGTGGACAGGGGCACTGAAGCTTTCTTT.

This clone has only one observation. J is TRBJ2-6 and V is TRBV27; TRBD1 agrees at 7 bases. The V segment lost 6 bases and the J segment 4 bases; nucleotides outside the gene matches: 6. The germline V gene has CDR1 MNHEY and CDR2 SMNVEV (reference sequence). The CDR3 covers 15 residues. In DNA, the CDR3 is TGTGCCAGCAGCCCCGGGACAGCAGGGGCCAACGTCCTGACTTTC. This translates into CASSPGTAGANVLTF.

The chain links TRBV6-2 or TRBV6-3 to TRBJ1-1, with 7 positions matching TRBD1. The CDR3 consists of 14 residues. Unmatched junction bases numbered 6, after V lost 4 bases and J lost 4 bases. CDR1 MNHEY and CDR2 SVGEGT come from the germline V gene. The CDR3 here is CASSLTGAGTEAFF. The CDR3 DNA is TGTGCCAGCAGTTTAACAGGGGCGGGCACTGAAGCTTTCTTT.

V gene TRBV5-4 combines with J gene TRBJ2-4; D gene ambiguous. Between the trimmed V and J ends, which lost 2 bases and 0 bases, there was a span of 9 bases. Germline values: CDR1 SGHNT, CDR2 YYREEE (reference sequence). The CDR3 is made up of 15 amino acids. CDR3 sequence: CASSFSVSAKNIQYF. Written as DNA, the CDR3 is TGTGCCAGCAGCTTCTCGGTATCAGCCAAAAACATTCAGTACTTC.

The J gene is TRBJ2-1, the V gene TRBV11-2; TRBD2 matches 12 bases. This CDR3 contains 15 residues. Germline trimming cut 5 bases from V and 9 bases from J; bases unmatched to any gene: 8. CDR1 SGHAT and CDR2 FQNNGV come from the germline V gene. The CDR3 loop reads CASSLGASGGVEQFF. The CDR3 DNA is TGTGCCAGCAGCCTCGGGGCTAGCGGGGGGGTTGAGCAGTTCTTC.

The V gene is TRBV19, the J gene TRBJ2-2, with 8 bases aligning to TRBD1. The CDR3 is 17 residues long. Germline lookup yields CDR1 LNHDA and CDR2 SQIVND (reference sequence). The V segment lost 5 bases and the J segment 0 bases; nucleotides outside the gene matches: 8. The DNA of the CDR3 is TGTGCCAGTAGTGGGACTCGGACAGGGACGAACACCGGGGAGCTGTTTTTT. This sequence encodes CASSGTRTGTNTGELFF.

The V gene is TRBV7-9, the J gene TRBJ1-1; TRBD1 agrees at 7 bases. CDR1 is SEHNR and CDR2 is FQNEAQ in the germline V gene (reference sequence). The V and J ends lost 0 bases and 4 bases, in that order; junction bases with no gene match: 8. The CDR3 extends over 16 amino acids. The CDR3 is CASSLASEGASTEAFF. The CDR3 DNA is TGTGCCAGCAGCTTAGCGTCCGAGGGGGCTAGCACTGAAGCTTTCTTT.

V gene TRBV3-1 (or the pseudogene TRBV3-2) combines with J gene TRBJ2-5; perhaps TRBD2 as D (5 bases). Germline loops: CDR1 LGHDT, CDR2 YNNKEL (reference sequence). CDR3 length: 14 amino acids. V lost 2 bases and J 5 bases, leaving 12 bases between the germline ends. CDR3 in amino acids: CASSQWERIETQYF. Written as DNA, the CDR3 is TGTGCCAGCAGCCAATGGGAGAGGATTGAGACCCAGTACTTC.

The CDR3 region has the DNA TGTGCCAGCACTTTCACAGATACGCAGTATTTT. Protein: CASTFTDTQYF. The V and J genes are TRBV6-6 and TRBJ2-3; D not certain. The germline CDR1 and CDR2 sequences are MNHNY and SVGAGI (reference sequence). This CDR3 is built from 11 residues. Trimming left V 7 bases short and J 2 bases short, with 4 bases between.

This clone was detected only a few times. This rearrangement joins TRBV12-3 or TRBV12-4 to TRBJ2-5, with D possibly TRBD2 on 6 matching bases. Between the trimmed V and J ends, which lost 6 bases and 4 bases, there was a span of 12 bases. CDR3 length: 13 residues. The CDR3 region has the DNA TGTGCCAGCAGCTGGGGGGTGAGAGAGACCCAGTACTTC. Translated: CASSWGVRETQYF.

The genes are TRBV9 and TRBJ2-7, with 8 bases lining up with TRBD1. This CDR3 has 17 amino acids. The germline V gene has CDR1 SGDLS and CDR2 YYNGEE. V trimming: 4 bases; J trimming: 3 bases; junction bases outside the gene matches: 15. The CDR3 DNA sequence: TGTGCCAGCAGCCCACGGACAGGGTCCCAAAGTAACTACGAGCAGTACTTC. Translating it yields CASSPRTGSQSNYEQYF.

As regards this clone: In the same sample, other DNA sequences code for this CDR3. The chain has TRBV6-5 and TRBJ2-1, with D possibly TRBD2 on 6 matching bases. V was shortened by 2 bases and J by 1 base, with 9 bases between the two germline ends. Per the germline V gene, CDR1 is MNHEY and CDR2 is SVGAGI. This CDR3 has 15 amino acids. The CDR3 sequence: CASSYGRGSYNEQFF. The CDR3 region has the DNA TGTGCCAGCAGTTACGGACGGGGGTCCTACAATGAGCAGTTCTTC.

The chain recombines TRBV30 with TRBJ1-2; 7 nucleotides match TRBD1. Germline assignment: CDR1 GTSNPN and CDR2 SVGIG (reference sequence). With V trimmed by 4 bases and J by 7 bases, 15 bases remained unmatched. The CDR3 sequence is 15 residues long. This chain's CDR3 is CAWTTGPPKLFGYTF. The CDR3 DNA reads TGTGCCTGGACGACAGGGCCACCTAAACTATTTGGCTACACCTTC.

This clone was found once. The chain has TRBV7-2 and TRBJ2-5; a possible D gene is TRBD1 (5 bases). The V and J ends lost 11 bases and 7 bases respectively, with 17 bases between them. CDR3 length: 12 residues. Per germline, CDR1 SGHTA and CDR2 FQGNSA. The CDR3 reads CAGGPYQGTQYF. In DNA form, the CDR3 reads TGTGCCGGTGGACCATACCAGGGGACCCAGTACTTC.